This T cell receptor beta chain was documented in a study of OX40 agonist ivuxolimab in advanced cancers. The V gene end was trimmed by 5 bases and the J gene end by 3 bases; junction bases not matched to a gene: 3. The CDR3 is 13 residues long. Germline V gene data show CDR1 as SEHNR and CDR2 as FQNEAQ (reference sequence). Produced via immunoSEQ multiplex PCR; TCRdb's table is partial and in-frame only. The sample yields approximately 74,000 clones, 75% to 95% seen once. The J gene is TRBJ1-1, the V gene TRBV7-9; TRBD1 agrees at 7 bases. This sample comprised CD4+ or CD8+ T cells sorted from blood, obtained in a trial of the OX40 agonist ivuxolimab. This TCR came from an adult with an advanced solid tumor such as melanoma, head and neck, liver or kidney cancer. As DNA, the CDR3 is TGTGCCAGCAGCCATACAGGGGACACTGAAGCTTTCTTT. Its protein product is CASSHTGDTEAFF.